This T cell receptor (beta chain) was observed in a study of T cells after somatic rescue of genetic block. Data came from immunoSEQ multiplex PCR; TCRdb stores just in-frame clones and leaves some out. The table has more than 9,000 clones, less than 85% seen once. Germline assignment: CDR1 MDHEN and CDR2 SYDVKM. V lost 7 bases to trimming and J lost 2 bases, with 14 bases between them. The CDR3 has 14 amino acids. This TCR was sampled from a boy aged 5-17 years. The J gene is TRBJ2-5, the V gene TRBV28; no clear D. Source material: peripheral blood mononuclear cells (PBMCs). CDR3 nucleotide sequence: TGTGCCAGCATCCTTCCCGGGCCACAAGAGACCCAGTACTTC. Amino acids: CASILPGPQETQYF. Based on the CDR3 plus reference TRBV28 and TRBJ2-5, the full variable domain is DVKVTQSSRYLVKRTGEKVFLECVQDMDHENMFWYRQDPGLGLRLIYFSYDVKMKEKGDIPEGYSVSREKKERFSLILESASTNQTSMYLCASILPGPQETQYFGPGTRLLVL.